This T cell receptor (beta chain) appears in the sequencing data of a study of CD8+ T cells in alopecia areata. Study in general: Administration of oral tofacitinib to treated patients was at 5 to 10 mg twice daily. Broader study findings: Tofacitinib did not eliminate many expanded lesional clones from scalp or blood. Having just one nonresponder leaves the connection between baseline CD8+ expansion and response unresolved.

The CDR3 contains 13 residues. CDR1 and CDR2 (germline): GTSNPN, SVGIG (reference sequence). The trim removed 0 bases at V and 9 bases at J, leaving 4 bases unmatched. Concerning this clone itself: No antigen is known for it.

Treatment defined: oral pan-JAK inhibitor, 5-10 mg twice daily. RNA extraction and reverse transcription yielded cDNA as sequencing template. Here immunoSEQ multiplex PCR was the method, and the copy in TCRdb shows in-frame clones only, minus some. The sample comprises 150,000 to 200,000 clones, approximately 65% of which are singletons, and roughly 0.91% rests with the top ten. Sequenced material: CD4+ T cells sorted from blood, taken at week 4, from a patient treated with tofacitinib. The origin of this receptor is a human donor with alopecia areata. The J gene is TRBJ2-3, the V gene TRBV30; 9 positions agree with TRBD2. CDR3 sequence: CAWSVATSGTQYF. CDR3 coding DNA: TGTGCCTGGAGTGTTGCGACTAGCGGCACGCAGTATTTT.